This is a list of T cell receptor beta chains from one sample in a study of cytomegalovirus exposure and HLA in healthy donors. The assay was immunoSEQ multiplex PCR, and TCRdb's table has in-frame clones only and misses some. The sample comprises around 98,000 clones, roughly 76% of which are singletons, and roughly 8% rests with the top ten. The specimen sequenced was PBMCs. Every receptor here comes from a human donor in good health. Each CDR3 is given with its conserved first and last residue. D genes are given only for firm matches. Expanded clones are given a class, and other clones once, few, many or no size at all.

TRBD2	NA	TRBJ2-3	15	TRBV11-3	CASSPGGSGADTQYF	TGTGCCAGCAGCCCTGGGGGGAGCGGGGCAGATACGCAGTATTTT
NA	NA	TRBJ1-2	18	TRBV18	CASSPVPPSGEYIHGYTF	TGTGCCAGCTCACCGGTCCCCCCGTCGGGGGAGTATATTCATGGCTACACCTTC
TRBD1	once	TRBJ1-3	19	TRBV9	CASSVSGDRGVRVGNTIYF	TGTGCCAGCAGCGTATCTGGGGACAGGGGAGTAAGAGTCGGAAACACCATATATTTT
TRBD1	NA	TRBJ1-2	16	TRBV18	CASSPGFATGNYGYTF	TGTGCCAGCTCACCTGGGTTCGCGACAGGGAACTATGGCTACACCTTC
TRBD1	few	TRBJ1-6	15	TRBV9	CASGTGTGDNSPLHF	TGTGCCAGCGGGACCGGGACAGGGGATAATTCACCCCTCCACTTT
TRBD2	NA	TRBJ2-3	16	TRBV7-2	CASSSLAGGITDTQYF	TGTGCCAGCAGTTCCCTAGCGGGAGGGATCACAGATACGCAGTATTTT
NA	NA	TRBJ2-2	15	TRBV11-2	CASSLGLGGAGELFF	TGTGCCAGCAGCTTAGGATTAGGGGGGGCCGGGGAGCTGTTTTTT
NA	NA	TRBJ1-5	13	TRBV6-1	CASSGQVNQPQHF	TGTGCCAGCAGTGGACAGGTGAATCAGCCCCAGCATTTT
TRBD1	NA	TRBJ1-3	17	TRBV18	CASSPFLPGQGGNTIYF	TGTGCCAGCTCACCTTTCCTACCGGGACAGGGCGGAAACACCATATATTTT
TRBD1	NA	TRBJ2-7	15	TRBV10-3	CAISGGGQGAREQYF	TGTGCCATCAGTGGGGGGGGACAGGGGGCGAGGGAGCAGTACTTC
NA	NA	TRBJ2-3	12	TRBV29-1	CTTTKGADTQYF	TGCACCACTACCAAGGGGGCAGATACGCAGTATTTT
TRBD1	many	TRBJ2-6	16	TRBV6-6	CASSRQGVGGANVLTF	TGTGCCAGCAGTAGACAGGGAGTAGGTGGGGCCAACGTCCTGACTTTC
NA	NA	TRBJ2-1	16	TRBV5-1	CASSDSRILVSDEQFF	TGCGCCAGCAGCGACTCCCGGATCCTCGTTTCTGATGAGCAGTTCTTC
TRBD1	NA	TRBJ2-2	15	TRBV7-9	CASRPGTANTGELFF	TGTGCCAGCAGACCCGGGACAGCAAACACCGGGGAGCTGTTTTTT
TRBD2	NA	TRBJ2-3	16	TRBV7-9	CASSPWTSGSTDTQYF	TGTGCCAGCAGCCCCTGGACTAGCGGGTCCACAGATACGCAGTATTTT
TRBD1	NA	TRBJ1-3	16	TRBV2	CASSEVDRVSGNTIYF	TGTGCCAGCAGTGAAGTTGACAGGGTCTCTGGAAACACCATATATTTT
NA	NA	TRBJ1-3	16	TRBV7-9	CASSLSRGTSGNTIYF	TGTGCCAGCAGCTTGTCGCGGGGAACCTCTGGAAACACCATATATTTT
NA	NA	TRBJ1-5	17	TRBV7-5	CGRPGAGIVIRNQPQHF	TGTGGGCGCCCAGGGGCAGGGATCGTTATCCGCAATCAGCCCCAGCATTTT
TRBD2	NA	TRBJ2-7	14	TRBV27	CASRGLADSYEQYF	TGTGCCAGCAGGGGACTAGCGGACTCCTACGAGCAGTACTTC
NA	NA	TRBJ2-3	15	TRBV7-9	CASSLVDGIADTQYF	TGTGCCAGCAGCTTAGTGGACGGGATAGCAGATACGCAGTATTTT
TRBD1	NA	TRBJ2-5	14	TRBV2	CASNRDRGQETQYF	TGTGCCAGCAATCGGGACAGGGGACAAGAGACCCAGTACTTC
NA	NA	TRBJ2-5	14	TRBV15	CATSRRAGQETQYF	TGTGCCACCAGCAGACGGGCGGGACAAGAGACCCAGTACTTC
NA	NA	TRBJ2-3	15	TRBV9	CASSVAPGATDTQYF	TGTGCCAGCAGCGTAGCCCCGGGAGCAACAGATACGCAGTATTTT
NA	NA	TRBJ2-7	14	TRBV7-2	CASSGVRGGHEQYF	TGTGCCAGCAGCGGAGTTCGTGGAGGTCACGAGCAGTACTTC
TRBD2	NA	TRBJ2-2	16	TRBV5-1	CASRFNSGTNTGELFF	TGCGCCAGCAGGTTCAATAGCGGGACGAACACCGGGGAGCTGTTTTTT